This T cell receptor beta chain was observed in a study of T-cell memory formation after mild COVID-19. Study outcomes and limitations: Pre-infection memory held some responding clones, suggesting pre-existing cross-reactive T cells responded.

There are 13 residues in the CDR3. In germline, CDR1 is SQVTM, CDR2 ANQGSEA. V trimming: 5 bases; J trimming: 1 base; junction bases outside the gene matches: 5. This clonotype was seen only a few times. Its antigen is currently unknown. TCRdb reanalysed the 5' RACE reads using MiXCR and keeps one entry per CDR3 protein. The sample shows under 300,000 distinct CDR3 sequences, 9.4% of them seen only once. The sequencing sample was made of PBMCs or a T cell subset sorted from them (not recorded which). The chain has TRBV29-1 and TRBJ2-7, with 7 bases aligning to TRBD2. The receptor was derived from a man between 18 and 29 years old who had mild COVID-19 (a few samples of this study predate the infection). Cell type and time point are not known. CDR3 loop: CSVRSGVSYEQYF. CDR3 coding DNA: TGCAGCGTTCGAAGCGGGGTGTCCTACGAGCAGTACTTC.